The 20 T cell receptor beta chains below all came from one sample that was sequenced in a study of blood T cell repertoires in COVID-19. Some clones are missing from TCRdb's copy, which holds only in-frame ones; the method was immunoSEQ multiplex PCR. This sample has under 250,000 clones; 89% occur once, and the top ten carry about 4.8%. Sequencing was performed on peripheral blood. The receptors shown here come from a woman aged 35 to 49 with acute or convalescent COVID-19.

The CDR3 DNA follows: TGTGCCAGCAGCTATGACAGGGCCAATGGCTACACCTTC. This encodes CASSYDRANGYTF. The V gene is TRBV6-5, the J gene TRBJ1-2; 7 bases match TRBD1. The CDR3 sequence is 13 residues long. V was clipped by 6 bases and J by 6 bases; unmatched bases: 7. CDR1 and CDR2 (germline): MNHEY, SVGAGI.

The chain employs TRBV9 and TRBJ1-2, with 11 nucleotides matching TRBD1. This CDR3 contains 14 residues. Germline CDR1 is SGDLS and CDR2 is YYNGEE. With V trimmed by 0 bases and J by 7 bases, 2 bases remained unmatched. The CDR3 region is CASSVGTGGAGYTF. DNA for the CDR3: TGTGCCAGCAGCGTAGGGACAGGGGGCGCTGGCTACACCTTC.

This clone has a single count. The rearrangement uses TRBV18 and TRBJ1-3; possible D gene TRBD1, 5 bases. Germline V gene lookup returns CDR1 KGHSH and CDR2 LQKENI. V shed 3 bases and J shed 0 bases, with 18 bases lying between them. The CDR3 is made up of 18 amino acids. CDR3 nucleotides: TGTGCCAGCTCACCGATACCACCGGGGGTCAACTCTGGAAACACCATATATTTT. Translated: CASSPIPPGVNSGNTIYF.

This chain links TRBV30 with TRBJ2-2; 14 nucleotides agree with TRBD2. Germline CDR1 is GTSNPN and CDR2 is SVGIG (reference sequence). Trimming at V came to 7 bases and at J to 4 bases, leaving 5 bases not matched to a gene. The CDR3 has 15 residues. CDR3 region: CASGLAGAVTGELFF. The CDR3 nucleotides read TGTGCCTCGGGACTAGCGGGGGCGGTCACCGGGGAGCTGTTTTTT.

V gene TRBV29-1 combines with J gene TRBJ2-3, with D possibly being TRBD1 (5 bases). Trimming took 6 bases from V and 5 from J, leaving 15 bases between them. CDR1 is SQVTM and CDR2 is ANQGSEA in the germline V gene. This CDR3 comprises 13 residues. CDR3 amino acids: CSVWRREGDTQYF. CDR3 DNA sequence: TGCAGCGTCTGGCGCAGGGAAGGAGATACGCAGTATTTT.

CDR3 DNA sequence: TGTGCCAGTAGTGCTCAGCGGGCTGAAGCTTTCTTT. It encodes CASSAQRAEAFF. The chain combines TRBV19 with TRBJ1-1, with D unresolved. Germline CDR1 LNHDA, CDR2 SQIVND (reference sequence). The CDR3 runs to 12 residues. Trimming removed 5 bases from V and 6 bases from J, with 10 bases in between.

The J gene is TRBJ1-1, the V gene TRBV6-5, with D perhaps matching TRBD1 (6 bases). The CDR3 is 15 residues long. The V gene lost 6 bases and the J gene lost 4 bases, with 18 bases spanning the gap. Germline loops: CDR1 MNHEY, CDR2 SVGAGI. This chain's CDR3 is CASSPRTDAGTEAFF. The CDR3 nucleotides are TGTGCCAGCAGCCCCAGGACAGACGCCGGCACTGAAGCTTTCTTT.

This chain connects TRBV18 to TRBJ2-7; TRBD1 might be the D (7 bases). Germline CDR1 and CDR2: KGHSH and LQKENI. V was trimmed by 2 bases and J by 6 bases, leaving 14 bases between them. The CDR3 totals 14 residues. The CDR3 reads CASSPANRGGEQYV. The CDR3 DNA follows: TGTGCCAGCTCACCAGCAAACAGGGGAGGCGAGCAGTACGTC.

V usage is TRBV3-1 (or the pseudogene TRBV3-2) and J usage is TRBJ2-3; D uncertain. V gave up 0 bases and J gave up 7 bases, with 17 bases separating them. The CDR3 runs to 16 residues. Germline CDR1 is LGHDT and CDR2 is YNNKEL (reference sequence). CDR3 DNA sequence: TGTGCCAGCAGCCAAGATCTAGGCCCTGGGTTGAATACGCAGTATTTT. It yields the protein CASSQDLGPGLNTQYF.

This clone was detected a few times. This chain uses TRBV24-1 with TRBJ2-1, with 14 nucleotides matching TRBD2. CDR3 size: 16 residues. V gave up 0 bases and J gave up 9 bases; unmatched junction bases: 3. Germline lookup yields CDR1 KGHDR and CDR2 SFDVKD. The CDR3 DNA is TGTGCCACCAGTGATTTGAAGACTAGCGGGGGGGGTGAGCAGTTCTTC. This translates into CATSDLKTSGGGEQFF.

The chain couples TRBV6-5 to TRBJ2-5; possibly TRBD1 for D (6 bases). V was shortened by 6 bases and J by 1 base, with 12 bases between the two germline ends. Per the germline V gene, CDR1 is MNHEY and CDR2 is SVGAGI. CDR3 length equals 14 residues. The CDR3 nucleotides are TGTGCCAGCAGAAAAACAGGGACCCAAGAGACCCAGTACTTC. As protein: CASRKTGTQETQYF.

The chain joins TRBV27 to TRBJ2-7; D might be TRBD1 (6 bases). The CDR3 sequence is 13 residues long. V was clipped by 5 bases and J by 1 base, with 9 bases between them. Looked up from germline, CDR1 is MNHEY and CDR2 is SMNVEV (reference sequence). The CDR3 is CASSKDRSYEQYV. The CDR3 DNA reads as TGTGCCAGCAGTAAAGACAGGTCCTACGAGCAGTACGTC.

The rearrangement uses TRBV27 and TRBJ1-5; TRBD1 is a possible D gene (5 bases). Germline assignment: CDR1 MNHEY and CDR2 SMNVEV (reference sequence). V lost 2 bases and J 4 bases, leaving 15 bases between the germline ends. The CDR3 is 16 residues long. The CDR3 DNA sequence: TGTGCCAGCAGTTTAGGGGGGGGAGGGGCAAATCAGCCCCAGCATTTT. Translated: CASSLGGGGANQPQHF.

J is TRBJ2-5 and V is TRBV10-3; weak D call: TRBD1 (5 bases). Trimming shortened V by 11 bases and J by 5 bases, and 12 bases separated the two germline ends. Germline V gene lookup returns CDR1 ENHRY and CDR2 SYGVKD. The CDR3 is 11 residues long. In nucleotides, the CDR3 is TGTGCCGTCAAGGGGTCCGAGACCCAGTACTTC. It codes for CAVKGSETQYF.

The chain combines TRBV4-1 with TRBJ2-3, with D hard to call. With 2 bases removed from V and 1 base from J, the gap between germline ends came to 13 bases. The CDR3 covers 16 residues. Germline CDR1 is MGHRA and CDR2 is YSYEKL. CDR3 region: CASSQYYPPGTDTQYF. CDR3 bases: TGCGCCAGCAGCCAATACTACCCCCCCGGCACAGATACGCAGTATTTT.

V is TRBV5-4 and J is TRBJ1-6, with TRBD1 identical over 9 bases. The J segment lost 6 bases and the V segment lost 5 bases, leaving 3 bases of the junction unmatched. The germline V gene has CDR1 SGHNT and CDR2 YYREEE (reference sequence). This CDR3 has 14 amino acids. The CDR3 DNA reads TGTGCCAGCAGTCGGGACAGGGTTAATTCACCCCTCCACTTT. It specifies CASSRDRVNSPLHF.

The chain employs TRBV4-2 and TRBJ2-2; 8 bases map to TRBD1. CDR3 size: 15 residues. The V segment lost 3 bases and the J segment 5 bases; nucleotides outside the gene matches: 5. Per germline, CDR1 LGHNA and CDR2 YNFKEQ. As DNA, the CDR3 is TGTGCCAGCAGCCAGACCAGGGGGCGGACCGGGGAGCTGTTTTTT. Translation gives CASSQTRGRTGELFF.

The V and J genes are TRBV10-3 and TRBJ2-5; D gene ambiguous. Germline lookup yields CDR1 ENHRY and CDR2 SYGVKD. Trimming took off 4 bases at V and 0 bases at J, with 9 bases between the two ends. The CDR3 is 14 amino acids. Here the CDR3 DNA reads TGTGCCATCAGTGTTCATCCTAACCAAGAGACCCAGTACTTC. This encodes CAISVHPNQETQYF.

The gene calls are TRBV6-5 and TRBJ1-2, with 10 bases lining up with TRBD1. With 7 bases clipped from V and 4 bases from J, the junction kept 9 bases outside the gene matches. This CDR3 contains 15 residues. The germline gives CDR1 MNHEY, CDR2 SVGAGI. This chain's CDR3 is CASTPGQGRGYGYTF. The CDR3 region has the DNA TGTGCCAGCACCCCGGGACAGGGGAGAGGCTATGGCTACACCTTC.

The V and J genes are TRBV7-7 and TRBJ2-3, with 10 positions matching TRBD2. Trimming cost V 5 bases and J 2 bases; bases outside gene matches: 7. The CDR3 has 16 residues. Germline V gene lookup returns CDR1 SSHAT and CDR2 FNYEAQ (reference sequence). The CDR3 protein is CASSPLAGGVTDTQYF. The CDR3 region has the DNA TGTGCCAGCAGCCCCTTAGCGGGGGGAGTCACAGATACGCAGTATTTT.